The 7 T cell receptor beta chains below were found in one sample sequenced in a study of T cell repertoires in cytomegalovirus infection. TCRdb reanalysed the reads using MiXCR and keeps one entry per CDR3 protein. The table lists about 490,000 distinct CDR3 sequences, over 9% of them singletons. Sequencing used PBMCs. These receptors all come from a human donor in good health (CMV status not recorded). Some clones in this sample may be carry-over from other donors' samples.

Written as DNA, the CDR3 is TGCGCCAGCTACCCTTCACGGAAAGGCACAGATACGCAGTATTTT. Residues: CASYPSRKGTDTQYF. The chain employs TRBV5-1 and TRBJ2-3; D uncertain. This CDR3 is built from 15 residues. Germline CDR1 and CDR2: SGHRS and YFSETQ. V was cut by 7 bases and J by 1 base, with 16 bases left in between.

Notes on this clonotype: At one boundary the junction diverges from the germline segment, which might be a read error. The chain combines TRBV3-1 with TRBJ2-4; a weak D match, TRBD1 (6 bases). This CDR3 has 13 residues. In germline, CDR1 is LGHDT, CDR2 YNNKEL (reference sequence). The CDR3 loop reads CASREGRGNIQNF. As DNA, the CDR3 is TGTGCCAGCAGGGAAGGCAGGGGAAACATTCAGAACTTC. Variable domain in full (rest from reference TRBV3-1 and TRBJ2-4): DTAVSQTPKYLVTQMGNDKSIKCEQNLGHDTMYWYKQDSKKFLKIMFSYNNKELIINETVPNRFSPKSPDKAHLNLHINSLELGDSAVYFCASREGRGNIQNFGAGTRLSVL.

This clonotype was counted between two and nine times. The chain employs TRBV11-3 and TRBJ2-2; 15 nucleotides match TRBD2. V lost 7 bases to trimming and J lost 3 bases; unmatched junction nucleotides: 6. CDR3 size: 17 residues. Germline V gene sequence: CDR1 SGHNT, CDR2 YENEEA. CDR3 in amino acids: CASTWRTSGGDTGELFF. The DNA for the CDR3 is TGTGCCAGCACCTGGAGGACTAGCGGGGGGGACACCGGGGAGCTGTTTTTT.

The sample holds many counts of this clonotype. The chain employs TRBV29-1 and TRBJ2-1, with TRBD1 matching 8 bases. Germline V gene sequence: CDR1 SQVTM, CDR2 ANQGSEA. The CDR3 is made up of 13 amino acids. The junction had 2 bases not matched to a gene; V was cut back by 3 bases and J by 4 bases. For the CDR3, the DNA is TGCAGCGTTGAGACAGGGGTATACAATGAGCAGTTCTTC. Translation gives CSVETGVYNEQFF.

There are a few counts of this clonotype. The chain recombines TRBV28 with TRBJ1-6, with D hard to call. The CDR3 sequence is 21 residues long. Trimming pared 2 bases from V and 0 bases from J, leaving 23 bases between. Germline V gives CDR1 MDHEN, CDR2 SYDVKM. CDR3 region: CASSLGVGKHQLSSYNSPLHF. CDR3 coding DNA: TGTGCCAGCAGTTTAGGGGTCGGTAAACACCAACTGAGCTCCTATAATTCACCCCTCCACTTT.

At least ten counts were recorded for this clonotype. The V and J genes are TRBV28 and TRBJ2-5; D perhaps matches TRBD1 (5 bases). The V and J ends lost 2 bases and 10 bases respectively, with 17 bases between them. The germline V gene has CDR1 MDHEN and CDR2 SYDVKM. The CDR3 consists of 14 residues. DNA of the CDR3: TGTGCCAGCAGTTTACAGCAGGGCCCTCCCGGCCAGTACTTC. Amino acid sequence: CASSLQQGPPGQYF.

This clonotype was found many times. The V and J genes are TRBV7-9 and TRBJ2-7; D remains unclear. The CDR3 length is 12 residues. Germline CDR1 and CDR2: SEHNR and FQNEAQ (reference sequence). V gave up 4 bases and J gave up 0 bases, with 4 bases separating them. CDR3 protein: CASSSVSYEQYF. The CDR3 nucleotides read TGTGCCAGCAGCTCTGTCTCCTACGAGCAGTACTTC.